The present T cell receptor (beta chain) was sequenced within a study of cytomegalovirus exposure and HLA in healthy donors (dated by TCRdb to the late 2010s). Regarding the research as a whole: The 650 to 800 repertoires of the first cohort and the 120 validation repertoires were produced on the same platform, according to a later analysis. The study aimed to test whether cataloging public T cell receptors could reveal signatures of past pathogen exposure. Besides the first cohort of hundreds of subjects, a separate validation cohort made up of 120 different subjects was used. High-throughput TCR immunosequencing, statistical association of individual TCRs with disease status, and machine learning were combined to predict cytomegalovirus infection status.

A word on this clone: Which antigen it targets is not known. It has no much larger one-base neighbor in the sample; base qualities were not kept.

The library was built by means of the immunoSEQ multiplex PCR assay. As for the original processing: To diagnose cytomegalovirus status from the catalog of TCR beta chain sequences, a statistical classification framework was built. Drawn from immuneACCESS, this table holds only the in-frame rearrangements with V and J called that TCRdb kept. Clones are partly lost; checked studies trace under half to an unresolved V gene and leave the rest unexplained. The V and J calls and clone size are taken from that table; D and trimming were inferred from the DNA. This sample gives about 190,000 clones in total; roughly 82% of them show up just once. The ten largest account for about 7% of the sample. Overall study results and their limits: In vitro tests confirmed that a few of the cytomegalovirus-associated TCR beta chains recognize cytomegalovirus antigens. The classifier was reported to diagnose cytomegalovirus status with high specificity and sensitivity in both the original cohort and the validation cohort. A later analysis had no HLA typing for the validation cohort, so co-occurrence there was scored across all 110 or so repertoires. A later analysis found that TCRs clustered in the first cohort also tended to co-occur in the 120 or so validation repertoires, with roughly 95% of cluster scores above 0. Across donors, most TCR sequences were observed very rarely, whereas some public TCRs were present in many individuals. The study listed approximately 160 TCR beta chains as associated with cytomegalovirus. The authors suggested that the approach could potentially be generalized to other disease states and immunological phenotypes.

As encoded in the germline V gene, CDR1 is KGHSH while CDR2 is LQKENI. Trimming accounts for 6 bases at V and 5 bases at J, while the number of junction bases matched to no gene is 8. From the cysteine through the phenylalanine, the CDR3 covers 14 amino acids. Only the CDR3 DNA stays, 42 bases, in frame from base 1. The donors were included in the validation cohort of approximately 130 subjects, a group kept apart from the roughly 680-subject first cohort. The receptor comes from a man between 18 and 35 years old in good health and CMV-seropositive. Sequenced: PBMCs. This sequence uses TRBV18 and TRBJ1-1; 8 nucleotides in the junction match TRBD1. The nucleotide sequence reads as follows: TGTGCCAGCTCTACCAAACAGGGGGGGACTGAAGCTTTCTTT. This translates into CASSTKQGGTEAFF.